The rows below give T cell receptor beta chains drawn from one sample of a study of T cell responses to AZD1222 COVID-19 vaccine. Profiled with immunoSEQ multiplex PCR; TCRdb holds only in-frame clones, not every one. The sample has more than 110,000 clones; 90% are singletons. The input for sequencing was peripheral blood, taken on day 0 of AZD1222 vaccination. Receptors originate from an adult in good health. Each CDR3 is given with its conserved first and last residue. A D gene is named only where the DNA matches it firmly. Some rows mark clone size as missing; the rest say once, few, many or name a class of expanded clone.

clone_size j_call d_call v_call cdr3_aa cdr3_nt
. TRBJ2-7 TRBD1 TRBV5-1 CASSRAGQAYEQYF TGCGCCAGCAGCCGTGCCGGACAGGCCTACGAGCAGTACTTC
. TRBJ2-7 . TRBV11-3 CASRDTGSPYEQYF TGTGCCAGCAGGGACACAGGGTCTCCCTACGAGCAGTACTTC
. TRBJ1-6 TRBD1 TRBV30 CAWSVGRTGGLGSPLHF TGTGCCTGGAGTGTCGGGAGAACAGGGGGCTTGGGCTCACCCCTCCACTTT
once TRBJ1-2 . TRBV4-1 CASSQVATNYGYTF TGCGCCAGCAGCCAAGTAGCCACTAACTATGGCTACACCTTC
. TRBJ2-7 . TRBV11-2 CASSLEGVAQYF TGTGCCAGCAGCTTAGAGGGGGTCGCGCAGTACTTC
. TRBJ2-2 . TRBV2 CASSEQGPTRELFF TGTGCCAGCAGTGAGCAGGGTCCGACCCGGGAGCTGTTTTTT
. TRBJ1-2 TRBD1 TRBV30 CAWSSSFDRGYGYTF TGTGCCTGGAGTTCCTCTTTTGACAGGGGGTATGGCTACACCTTC
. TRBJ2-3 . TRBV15 CATSRDFGGEDTQYF TGTGCCACCAGCAGAGATTTCGGGGGCGAGGATACGCAGTATTTT
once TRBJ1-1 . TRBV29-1 CSSTKGGDTEAFF TGCAGCAGCACAAAAGGGGGGGACACTGAAGCTTTCTTT
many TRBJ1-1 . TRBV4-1 CASSQDRWSVNTEAFF TGCGCCAGCAGCCAAGATCGGTGGTCAGTGAACACTGAAGCTTTCTTT
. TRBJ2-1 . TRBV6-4 CASSADSSSYNEQFF TGTGCCAGCAGTGCTGACAGTAGCTCCTACAATGAGCAGTTCTTC
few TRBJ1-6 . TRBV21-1 CASEGPSYNSPLHF TGTGCCTCCGAAGGGCCCTCCTATAATTCACCCCTCCACTTT
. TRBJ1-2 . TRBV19 CASSIEVWNYGYTF TGTGCCAGTAGTATTGAGGTCTGGAACTATGGCTACACCTTC
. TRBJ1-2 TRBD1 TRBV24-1 CATSDLGQGRGGYTF TGTGCCACCAGTGATTTGGGACAGGGGAGAGGTGGCTACACCTTC
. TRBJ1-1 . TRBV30 CAWKGTMNTEAFF TGTGCCTGGAAGGGGACAATGAACACTGAAGCTTTCTTT
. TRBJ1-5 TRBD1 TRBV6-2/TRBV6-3 CASSDQQGARNQPQHF TGTGCCAGCAGTGACCAGCAGGGGGCTCGCAATCAGCCCCAGCATTTT
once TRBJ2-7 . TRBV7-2 CASSLRYTYEQYF TGTGCCAGCAGCTTACGATATACCTACGAGCAGTACTTC
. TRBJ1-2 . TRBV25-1 CASSEYGSGGPYYGYTF TGTGCCAGCAGTGAATACGGGTCTGGCGGACCTTACTATGGCTACACCTTC
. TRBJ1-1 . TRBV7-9 CASSLGATNTEAFF TGTGCCAGCAGCTTAGGGGCCACGAACACTGAAGCTTTCTTT
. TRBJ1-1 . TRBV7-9 CASSTRTGNTEAFF TGTGCCAGCAGCACCCGGACGGGGAACACTGAAGCTTTCTTT
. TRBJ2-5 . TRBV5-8 CASSLEADLETQYF TGTGCCAGCAGCTTGGAGGCCGACCTCGAGACCCAGTACTTC
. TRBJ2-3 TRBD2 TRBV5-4 CASSLGGGDTDTQYF TGTGCCAGCAGCTTGGGCGGGGGGGACACAGATACGCAGTATTTT
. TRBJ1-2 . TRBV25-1 CASSHNYGYTF TGTGCCAGCAGTCATAACTATGGCTACACCTTC
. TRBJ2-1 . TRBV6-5 CASSYLGREQFF TGTGCCAGCAGTTACTTGGGTCGTGAGCAGTTCTTC
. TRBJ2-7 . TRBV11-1 CASSQAGSFVYEQYF TGTGCCAGCAGCCAGGCGGGGAGTTTCGTTTACGAGCAGTACTTC
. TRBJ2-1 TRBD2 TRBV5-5 CASSSPGGPYNEQFF TGTGCCAGCAGCTCCCCGGGGGGGCCTTACAATGAGCAGTTCTTC
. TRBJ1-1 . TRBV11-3 CASSLVRNTEAFF TGTGCCAGCAGCTTAGTCCGGAACACTGAAGCTTTCTTT
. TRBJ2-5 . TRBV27 CASSVTGLLAPDQETQYF TGTGCCAGCAGCGTAACAGGGTTGTTAGCCCCAGACCAAGAGACCCAGTACTTC